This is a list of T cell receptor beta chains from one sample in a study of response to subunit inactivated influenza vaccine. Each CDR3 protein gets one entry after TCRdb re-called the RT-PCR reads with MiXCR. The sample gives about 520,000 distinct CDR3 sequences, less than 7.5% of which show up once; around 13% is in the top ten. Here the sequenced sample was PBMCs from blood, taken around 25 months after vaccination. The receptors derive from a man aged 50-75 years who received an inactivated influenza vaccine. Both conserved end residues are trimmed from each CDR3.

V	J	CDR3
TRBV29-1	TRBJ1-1	SVHGGEGLSTEAF
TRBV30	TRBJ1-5	AWSLGQEHQPQH
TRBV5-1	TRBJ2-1	ASSLGGGRHNEQF
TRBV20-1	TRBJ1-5	SAPRQGNQPQH
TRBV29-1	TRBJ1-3	SVRDREALCSGNTIY
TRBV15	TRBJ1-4	ATSRTGGMGEKLF
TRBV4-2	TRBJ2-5	ASSQVGLAGNQETQY
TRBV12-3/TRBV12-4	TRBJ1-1	ASSFRMNTEAF
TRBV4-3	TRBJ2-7	ASSPEESGRLYEQY
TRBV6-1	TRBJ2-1	ASSQPGLAGGPNEQF
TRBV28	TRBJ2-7	ASSFWTAYEQY
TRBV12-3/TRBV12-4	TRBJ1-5	ASSQIGGFQQPQH
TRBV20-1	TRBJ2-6	SARGGSSSGANVLT
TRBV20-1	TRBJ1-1	SADSGGMNTEAF
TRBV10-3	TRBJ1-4	AISESGVLEKLF
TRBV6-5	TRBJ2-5	ASSYYYLQGPKTQY
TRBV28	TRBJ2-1	ASSALSGTSGRDNEQF
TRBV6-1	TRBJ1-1	ASMPDARGSMNTEAF
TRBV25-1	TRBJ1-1	ASSVDRGRYPTEAF
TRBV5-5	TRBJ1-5	ASSLDRVSSNQPQH
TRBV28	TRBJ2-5	ASSWTGVGETQY
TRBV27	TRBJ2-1	ASSLSGVGYNEQF
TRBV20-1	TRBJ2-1	SASSAGRYNEQF
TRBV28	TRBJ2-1	ASSSRLSSYNEQF
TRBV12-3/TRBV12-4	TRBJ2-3	ASSFRTGVLGGAQY
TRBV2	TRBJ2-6	ASIPQGLPGANVLT
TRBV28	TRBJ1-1	ASSLSGGDDTEAF
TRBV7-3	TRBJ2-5	ASSLSPGTETQY
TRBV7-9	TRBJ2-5	ASSAPTGARQETQY
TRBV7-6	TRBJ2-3	ASSPDPTDTQY
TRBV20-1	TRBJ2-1	SARVPVYYNEQF
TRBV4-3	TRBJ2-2	ASSQEKAGALSGELF